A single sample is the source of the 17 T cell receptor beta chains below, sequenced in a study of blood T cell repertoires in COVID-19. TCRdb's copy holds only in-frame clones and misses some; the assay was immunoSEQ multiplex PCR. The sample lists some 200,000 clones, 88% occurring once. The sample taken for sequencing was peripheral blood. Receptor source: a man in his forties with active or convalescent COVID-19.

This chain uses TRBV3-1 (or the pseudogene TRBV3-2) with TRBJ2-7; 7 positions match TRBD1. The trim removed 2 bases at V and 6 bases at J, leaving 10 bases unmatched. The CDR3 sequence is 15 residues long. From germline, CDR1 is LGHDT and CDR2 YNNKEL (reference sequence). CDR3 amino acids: CASSQMAGGTAEQYF. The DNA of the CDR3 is TGTGCCAGCAGCCAAATGGCAGGGGGAACAGCCGAGCAGTACTTC.

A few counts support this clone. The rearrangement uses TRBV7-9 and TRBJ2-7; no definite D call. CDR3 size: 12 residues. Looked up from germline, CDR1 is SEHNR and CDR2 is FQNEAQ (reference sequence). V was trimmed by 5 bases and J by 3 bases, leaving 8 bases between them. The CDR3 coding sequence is TGTGCCAGCAGCGGCATTTTCTACGAGCAGTACTTC. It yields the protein CASSGIFYEQYF.

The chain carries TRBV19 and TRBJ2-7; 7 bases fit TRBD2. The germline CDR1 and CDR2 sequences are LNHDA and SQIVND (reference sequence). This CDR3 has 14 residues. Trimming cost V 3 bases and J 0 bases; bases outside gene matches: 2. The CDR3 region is CASSMGGSSYEQYF. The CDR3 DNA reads TGTGCCAGTAGTATGGGCGGGAGCTCCTACGAGCAGTACTTC.

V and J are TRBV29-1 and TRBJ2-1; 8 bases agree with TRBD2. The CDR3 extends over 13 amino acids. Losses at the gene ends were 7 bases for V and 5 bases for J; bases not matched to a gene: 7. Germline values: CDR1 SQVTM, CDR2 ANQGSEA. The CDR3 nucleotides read TGCAGCGGCACTAGCGGAAAAGACAATGAGCAGTTCTTC. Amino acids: CSGTSGKDNEQFF.

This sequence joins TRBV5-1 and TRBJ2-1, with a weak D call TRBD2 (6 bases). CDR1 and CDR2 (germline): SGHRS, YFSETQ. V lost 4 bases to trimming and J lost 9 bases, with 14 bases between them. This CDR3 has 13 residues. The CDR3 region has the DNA TGCGCCAGCAGCCCCGAACTAGCCGGTGAGCAGTTCTTC. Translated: CASSPELAGEQFF.

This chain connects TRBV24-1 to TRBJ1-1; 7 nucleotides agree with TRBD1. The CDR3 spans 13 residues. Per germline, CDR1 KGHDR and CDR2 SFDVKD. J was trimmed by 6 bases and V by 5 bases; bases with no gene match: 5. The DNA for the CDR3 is TGTGCCACCAGTGCGGGACAGAGGGCTGAAGCTTTCTTT. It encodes CATSAGQRAEAFF.

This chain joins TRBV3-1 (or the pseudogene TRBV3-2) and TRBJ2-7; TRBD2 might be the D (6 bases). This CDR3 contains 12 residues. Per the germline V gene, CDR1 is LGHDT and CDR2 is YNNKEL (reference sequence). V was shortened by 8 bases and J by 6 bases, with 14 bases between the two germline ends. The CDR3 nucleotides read TGTGCCAGCGATGCGGGGCAGGGCGAGCAGTACTTC. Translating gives CASDAGQGEQYF.

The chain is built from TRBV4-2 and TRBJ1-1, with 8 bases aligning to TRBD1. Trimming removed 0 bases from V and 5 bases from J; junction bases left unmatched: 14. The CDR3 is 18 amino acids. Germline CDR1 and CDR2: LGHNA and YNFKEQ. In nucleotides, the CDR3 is TGTGCCAGCAGCCAAGATCCCAGGGGGCTCGGTTCGCAAACTGAAGCTTTCTTT. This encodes CASSQDPRGLGSQTEAFF.

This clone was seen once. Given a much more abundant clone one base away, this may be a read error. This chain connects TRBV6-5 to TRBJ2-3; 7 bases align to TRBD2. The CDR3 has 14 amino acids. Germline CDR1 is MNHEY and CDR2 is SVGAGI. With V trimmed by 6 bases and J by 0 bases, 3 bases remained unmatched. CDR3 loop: CASSFSGSTDTQYF. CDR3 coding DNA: TGTGCCAGCAGCTTTAGCGGGAGCACAGATACGCAGTATTTT.

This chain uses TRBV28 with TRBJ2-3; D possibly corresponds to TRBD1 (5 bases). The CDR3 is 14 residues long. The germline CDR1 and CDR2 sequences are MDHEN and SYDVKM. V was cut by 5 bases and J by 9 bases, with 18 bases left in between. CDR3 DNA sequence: TGTGCCAGCAGTGGCCAGGGCCACCGAGGCACGCAGTATTTT. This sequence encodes CASSGQGHRGTQYF.

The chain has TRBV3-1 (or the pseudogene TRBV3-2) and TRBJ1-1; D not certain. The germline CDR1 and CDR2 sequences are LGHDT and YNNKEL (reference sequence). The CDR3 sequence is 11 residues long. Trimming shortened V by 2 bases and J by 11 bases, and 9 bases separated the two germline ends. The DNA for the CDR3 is TGTGCCAGCAGCCAATCCGTACAGGCTTTCTTT. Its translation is CASSQSVQAFF.

The CDR3 DNA is TGCGCCAGCAGCTTGGAGATTGGTCTCCAGGGGGAAAAACTGTTTTTT. It specifies CASSLEIGLQGEKLFF. The genes are TRBV5-1 and TRBJ1-4, with D possibly TRBD1 on 6 matching bases. The CDR3 spans 16 residues. Germline V gene sequence: CDR1 SGHRS, CDR2 YFSETQ. The V gene lost 0 bases and the J gene lost 8 bases, with 17 bases spanning the gap.

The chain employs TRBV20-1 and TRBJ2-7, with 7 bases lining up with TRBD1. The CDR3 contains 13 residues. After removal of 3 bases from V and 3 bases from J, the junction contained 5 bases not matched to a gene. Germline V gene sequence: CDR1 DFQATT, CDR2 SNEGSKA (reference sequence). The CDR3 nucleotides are TGCAGTGCTAGTGTCCAGGGGGTCTACGAGCAGTACTTC. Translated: CSASVQGVYEQYF.

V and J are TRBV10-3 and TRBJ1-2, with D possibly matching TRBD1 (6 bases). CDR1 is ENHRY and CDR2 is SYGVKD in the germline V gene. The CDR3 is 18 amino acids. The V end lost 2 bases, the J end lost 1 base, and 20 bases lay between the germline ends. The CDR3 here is CAISETTTGAILNYGYTF. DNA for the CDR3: TGTGCCATCAGTGAGACGACGACAGGAGCCATACTTAACTATGGCTACACCTTC.

CDR3 loop: CASSLRAGTDTQYF. CDR3 nucleotides: TGTGCCAGCAGCCTCCGGGCGGGGACAGATACGCAGTATTTT. V usage is TRBV25-1 and J usage is TRBJ2-3, with D perhaps TRBD2 (6 bases). The CDR3 has 14 residues. V lost 6 bases to trimming and J lost 3 bases, with 13 bases between them. Germline lookup yields CDR1 MGHDK and CDR2 SYGVNS.

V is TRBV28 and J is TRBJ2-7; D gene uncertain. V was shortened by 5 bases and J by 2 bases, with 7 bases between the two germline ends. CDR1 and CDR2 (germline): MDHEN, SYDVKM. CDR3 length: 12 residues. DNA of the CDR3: TGTGCCAGCAGTCTCCCCGCCTACGAGCAGTACTTC. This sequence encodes CASSLPAYEQYF.

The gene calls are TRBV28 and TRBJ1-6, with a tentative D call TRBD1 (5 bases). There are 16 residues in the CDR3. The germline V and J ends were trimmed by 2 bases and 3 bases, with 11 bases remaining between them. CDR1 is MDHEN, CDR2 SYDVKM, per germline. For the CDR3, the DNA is TGTGCCAGCAGTTTAGGGCGGGACTTCTATAATTCACCCCTCCACTTT. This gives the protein CASSLGRDFYNSPLHF. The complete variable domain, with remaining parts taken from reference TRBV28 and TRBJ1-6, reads DVKVTQSSRYLVKRTGEKVFLECVQDMDHENMFWYRQDPGLGLRLIYFSYDVKMKEKGDIPEGYSVSREKKERFSLILESASTNQTSMYLCASSLGRDFYNSPLHFGNGTRLTVT.